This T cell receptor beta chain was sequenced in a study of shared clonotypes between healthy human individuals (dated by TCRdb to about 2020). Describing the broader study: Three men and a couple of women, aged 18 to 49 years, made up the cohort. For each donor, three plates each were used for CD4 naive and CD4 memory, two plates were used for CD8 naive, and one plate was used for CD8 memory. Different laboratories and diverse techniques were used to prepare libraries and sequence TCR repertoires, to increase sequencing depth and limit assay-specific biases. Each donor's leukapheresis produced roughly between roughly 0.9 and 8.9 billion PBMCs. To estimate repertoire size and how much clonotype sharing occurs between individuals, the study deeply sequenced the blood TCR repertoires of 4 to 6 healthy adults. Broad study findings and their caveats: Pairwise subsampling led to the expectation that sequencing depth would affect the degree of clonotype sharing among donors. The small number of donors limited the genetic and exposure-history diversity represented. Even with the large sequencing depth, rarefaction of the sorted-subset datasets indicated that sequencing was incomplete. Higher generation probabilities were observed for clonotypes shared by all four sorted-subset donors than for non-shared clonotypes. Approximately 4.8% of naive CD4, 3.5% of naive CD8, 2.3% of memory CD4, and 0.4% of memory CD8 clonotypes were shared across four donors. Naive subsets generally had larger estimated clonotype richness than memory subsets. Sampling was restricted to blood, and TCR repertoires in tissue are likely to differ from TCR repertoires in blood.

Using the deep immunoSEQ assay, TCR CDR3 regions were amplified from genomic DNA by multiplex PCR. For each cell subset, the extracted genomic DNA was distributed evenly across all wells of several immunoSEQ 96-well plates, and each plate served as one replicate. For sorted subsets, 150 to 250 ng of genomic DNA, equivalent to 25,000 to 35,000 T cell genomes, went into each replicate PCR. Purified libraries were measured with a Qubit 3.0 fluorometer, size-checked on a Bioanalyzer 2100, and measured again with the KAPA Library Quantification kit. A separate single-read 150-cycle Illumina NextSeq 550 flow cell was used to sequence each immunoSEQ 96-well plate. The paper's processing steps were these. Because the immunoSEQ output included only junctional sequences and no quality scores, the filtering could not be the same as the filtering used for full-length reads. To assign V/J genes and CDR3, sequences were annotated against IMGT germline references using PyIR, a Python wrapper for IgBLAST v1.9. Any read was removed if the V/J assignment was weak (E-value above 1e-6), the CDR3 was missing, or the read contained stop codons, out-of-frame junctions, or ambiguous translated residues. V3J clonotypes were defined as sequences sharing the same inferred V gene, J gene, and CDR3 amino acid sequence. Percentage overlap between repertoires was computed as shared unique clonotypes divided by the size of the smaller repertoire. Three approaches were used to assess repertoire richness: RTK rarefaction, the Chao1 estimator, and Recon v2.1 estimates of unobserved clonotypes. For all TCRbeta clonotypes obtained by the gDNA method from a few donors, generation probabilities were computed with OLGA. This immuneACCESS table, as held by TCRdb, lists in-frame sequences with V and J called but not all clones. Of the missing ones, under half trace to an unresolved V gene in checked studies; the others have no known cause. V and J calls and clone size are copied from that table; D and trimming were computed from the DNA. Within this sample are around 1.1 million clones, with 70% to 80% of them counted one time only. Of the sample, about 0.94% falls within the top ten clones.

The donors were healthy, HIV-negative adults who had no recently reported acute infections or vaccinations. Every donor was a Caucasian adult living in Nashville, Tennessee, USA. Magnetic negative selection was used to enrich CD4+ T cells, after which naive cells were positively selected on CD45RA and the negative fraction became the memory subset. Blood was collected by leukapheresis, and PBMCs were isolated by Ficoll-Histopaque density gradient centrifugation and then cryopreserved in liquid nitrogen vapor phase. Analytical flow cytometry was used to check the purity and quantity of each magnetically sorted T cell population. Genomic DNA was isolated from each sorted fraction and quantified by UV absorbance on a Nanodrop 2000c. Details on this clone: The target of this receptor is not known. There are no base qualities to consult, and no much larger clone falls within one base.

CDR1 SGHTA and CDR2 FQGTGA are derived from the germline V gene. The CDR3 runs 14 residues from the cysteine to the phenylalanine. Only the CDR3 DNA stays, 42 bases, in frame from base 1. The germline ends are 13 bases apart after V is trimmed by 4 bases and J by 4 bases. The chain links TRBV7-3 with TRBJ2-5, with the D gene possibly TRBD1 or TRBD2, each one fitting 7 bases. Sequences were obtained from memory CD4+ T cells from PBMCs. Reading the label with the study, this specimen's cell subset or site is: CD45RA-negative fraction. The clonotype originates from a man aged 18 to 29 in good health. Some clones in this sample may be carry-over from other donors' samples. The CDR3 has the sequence CASSSRGGGETQYF. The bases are TGTGCCAGCAGCTCCAGGGGGGGCGGAGAGACCCAGTACTTC. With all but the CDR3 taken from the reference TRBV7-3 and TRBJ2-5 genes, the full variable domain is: GAGVSQTPSNKVTEKGKYVELRCDPISGHTALYWYRQSLGQGPEFLIYFQGTGAADDSGLPNDRFFAVRPEGSVSTLKIQRTERGDSAVYLCASSSRGGGETQYFGPGTRLLVL.